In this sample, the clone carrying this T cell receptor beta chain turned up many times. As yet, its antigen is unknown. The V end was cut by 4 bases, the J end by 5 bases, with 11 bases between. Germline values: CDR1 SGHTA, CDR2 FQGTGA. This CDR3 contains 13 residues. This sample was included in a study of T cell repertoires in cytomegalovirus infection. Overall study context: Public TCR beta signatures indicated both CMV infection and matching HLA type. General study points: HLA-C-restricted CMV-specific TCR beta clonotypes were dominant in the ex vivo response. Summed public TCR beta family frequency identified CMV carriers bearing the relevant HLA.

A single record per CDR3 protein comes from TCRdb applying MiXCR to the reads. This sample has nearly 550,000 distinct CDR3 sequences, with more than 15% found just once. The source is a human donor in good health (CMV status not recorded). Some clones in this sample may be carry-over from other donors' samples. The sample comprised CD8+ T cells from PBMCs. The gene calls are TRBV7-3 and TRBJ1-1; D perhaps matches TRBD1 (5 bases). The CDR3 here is CASSYTGSTEAFF. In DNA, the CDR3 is TGTGCCAGCAGCTACACAGGAAGTACTGAAGCTTTCTTT.